This T cell receptor (beta chain) comes out of a study of shared clonotypes between healthy human individuals. Per germline, CDR1 MNHEY and CDR2 SMNVEV (reference sequence). Trimming took 3 bases from V and 7 from J, leaving 12 bases between them. The CDR3 loop spans 13 amino acids. Repertoires were generated with immunoSEQ multiplex PCR, while TCRdb's copy carries only in-frame clones and drops some. The repertoire consists of some 2,500,000 clones, with 80% to 95% occurring once and the leading ten covering about 0.34%. Free of recent acute infections or vaccinations, the donors were healthy HIV-negative adults.

The source is a man aged 18 to 29 in good health. Some clones in this sample may be carry-over from other donors' samples. The chain carries TRBV27 and TRBJ2-5; weak D call: TRBD2 (5 bases). Sample: naive CD4+ T cells from PBMCs. Subset in this sample: CD45RA+ positively selected. The CDR3: CASSFVRRGTQYF. The CDR3 DNA follows: TGTGCCAGCAGTTTCGTCAGACGGGGGACCCAGTACTTC.